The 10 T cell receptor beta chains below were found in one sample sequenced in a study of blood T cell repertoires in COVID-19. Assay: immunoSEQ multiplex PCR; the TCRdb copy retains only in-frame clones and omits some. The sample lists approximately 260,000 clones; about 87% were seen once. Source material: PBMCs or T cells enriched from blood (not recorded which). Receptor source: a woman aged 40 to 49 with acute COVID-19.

The CDR3 sequence is CATSGGDRLNTEAFF. CDR3 in DNA: TGTGCCACCAGTGGGGGGGACAGGCTGAACACTGAAGCTTTCTTT. This chain uses TRBV24-1 with TRBJ1-1; 8 bases are shared with TRBD1. There are 15 residues in the CDR3. The germline V gene encodes CDR1 KGHDR and CDR2 SFDVKD. J gave up 0 bases and V 5 bases, and 4 bases lay outside the gene matches.

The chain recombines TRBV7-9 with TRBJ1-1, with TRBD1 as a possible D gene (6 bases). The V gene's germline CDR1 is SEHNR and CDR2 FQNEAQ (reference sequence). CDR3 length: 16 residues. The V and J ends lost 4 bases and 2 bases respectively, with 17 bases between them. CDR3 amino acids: CASSSYRGQLNTEAFF. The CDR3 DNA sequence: TGTGCCAGCAGCTCCTATCGAGGACAGTTAAACACTGAAGCTTTCTTT.

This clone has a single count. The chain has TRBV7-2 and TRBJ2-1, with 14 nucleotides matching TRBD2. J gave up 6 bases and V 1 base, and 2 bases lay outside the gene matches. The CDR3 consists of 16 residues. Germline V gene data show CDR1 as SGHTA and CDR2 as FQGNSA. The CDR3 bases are TGTGCCAGCAGCTTAGGAGGACTAGCGGGAGGCAATGAGCAGTTCTTC. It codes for CASSLGGLAGGNEQFF.

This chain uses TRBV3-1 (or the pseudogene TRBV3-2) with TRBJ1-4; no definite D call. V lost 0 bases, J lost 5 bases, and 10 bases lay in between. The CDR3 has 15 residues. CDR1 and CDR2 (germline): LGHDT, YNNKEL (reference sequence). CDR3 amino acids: CASSQDLGRNEKLFF. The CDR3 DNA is TGTGCCAGCAGCCAAGATCTTGGTCGGAATGAAAAACTGTTTTTT.

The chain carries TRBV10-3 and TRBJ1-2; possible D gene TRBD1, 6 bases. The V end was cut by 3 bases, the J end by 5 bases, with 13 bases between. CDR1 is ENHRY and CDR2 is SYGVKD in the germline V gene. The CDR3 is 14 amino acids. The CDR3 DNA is TGTGCCATCAGTGACCTGGGGGCAGGTTATGGCTACACCTTC. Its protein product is CAISDLGAGYGYTF.

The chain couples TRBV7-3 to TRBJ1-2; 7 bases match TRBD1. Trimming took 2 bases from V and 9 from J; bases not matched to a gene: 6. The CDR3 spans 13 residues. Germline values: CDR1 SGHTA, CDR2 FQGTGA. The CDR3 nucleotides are TGTGCCAGCAGCTTATCGCAGGGGGAGCGCTACACCTTC. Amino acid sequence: CASSLSQGERYTF.

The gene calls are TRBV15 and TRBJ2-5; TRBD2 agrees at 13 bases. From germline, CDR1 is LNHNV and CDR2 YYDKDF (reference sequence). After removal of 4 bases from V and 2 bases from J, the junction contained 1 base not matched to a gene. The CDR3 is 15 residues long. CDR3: CATSILAGGQETQYF. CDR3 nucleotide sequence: TGTGCCACCAGCATACTAGCGGGAGGGCAAGAGACCCAGTACTTC.

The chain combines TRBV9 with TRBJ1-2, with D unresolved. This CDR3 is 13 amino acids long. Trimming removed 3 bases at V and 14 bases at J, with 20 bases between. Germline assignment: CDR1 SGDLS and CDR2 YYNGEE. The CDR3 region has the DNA TGTGCCAGCAGCGCAACCTTGGGGAGGGTCCTGACCTTC. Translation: CASSATLGRVLTF.

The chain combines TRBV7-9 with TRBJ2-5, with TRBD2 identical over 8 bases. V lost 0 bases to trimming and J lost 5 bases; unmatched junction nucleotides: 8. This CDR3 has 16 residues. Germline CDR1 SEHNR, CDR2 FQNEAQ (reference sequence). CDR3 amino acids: CASSLARTGGQETQYF. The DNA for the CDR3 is TGTGCCAGCAGCTTAGCGAGGACGGGAGGGCAGGAGACCCAGTACTTC.

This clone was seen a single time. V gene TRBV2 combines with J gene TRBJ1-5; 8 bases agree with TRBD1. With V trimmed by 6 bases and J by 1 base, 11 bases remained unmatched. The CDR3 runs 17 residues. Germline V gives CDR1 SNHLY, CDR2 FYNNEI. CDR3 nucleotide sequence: TGTGCCAGCAGGAAAAGGCAGGGGGCGGTCAGCAATCAGCCCCAGCATTTT. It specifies CASRKRQGAVSNQPQHF.